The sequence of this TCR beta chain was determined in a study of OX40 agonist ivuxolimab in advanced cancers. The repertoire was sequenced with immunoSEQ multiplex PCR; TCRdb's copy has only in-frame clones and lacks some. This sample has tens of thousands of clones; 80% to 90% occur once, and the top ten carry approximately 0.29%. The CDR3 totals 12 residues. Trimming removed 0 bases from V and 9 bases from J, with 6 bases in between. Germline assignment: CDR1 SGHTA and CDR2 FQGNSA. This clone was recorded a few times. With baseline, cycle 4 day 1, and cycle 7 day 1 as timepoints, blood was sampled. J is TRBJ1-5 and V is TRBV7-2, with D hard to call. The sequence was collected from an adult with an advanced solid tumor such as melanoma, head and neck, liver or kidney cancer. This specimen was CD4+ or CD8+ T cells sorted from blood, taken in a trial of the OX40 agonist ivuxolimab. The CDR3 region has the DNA TGTGCCAGCAGCTTAGCGGACTCGCCCCAGCATTTT. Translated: CASSLADSPQHF.